One T cell receptor (beta chain) is described in this entry. Its antigen remains unidentified. Preparing the TCRbeta library involved the use of unique molecular identifiers. TCRdb re-called the PCR reads through MiXCR, storing one row per CDR3 protein. The sample holds 500,000 to 750,000 distinct CDR3 sequences, approximately 30% seen once. This sample is drawn from a study of T-cell reconstitution after alpha-beta-depleted transplantation in children. Overall study findings and caveats: T-cell counts and diversity at one year following transplant were attributed mainly to newly produced T cells. In patients about two months after transplant, alpha-beta T cells reportedly arose from several hundred expanded graft clones.

The sequence came from a boy in the first two years of life with Wiskott-Aldrich syndrome, due to receive a stem cell transplant. The sequenced sample was PBMCs, obtained before TCRalphabeta/CD19-depleted stem cell transplant.

The CDR3 loop reads CASSKQNTGELFF. The CDR3 region has the DNA TGTGCCAGCAGTAAGCAGAACACCGGGGAGCTGTTTTTT. This rearrangement joins TRBV2 to TRBJ2-2; D gene uncertain. This CDR3 is built from 13 residues. The germline gives CDR1 SNHLY, CDR2 FYNNEI. V lost 5 bases and J lost 1, with 5 bases in between.